These T cell receptor beta chains were read from a single sample in a study of blood T cells in healthy people across ages. TCRdb reprocessed the 5' RACE reads with MiXCR, giving one entry per CDR3 protein. Of over 1,500,000 distinct CDR3 sequences in the sample, 39% are singletons; the top ten hold about 23%. Material: blood. The source is a human donor in good health. CDR3s include the opening cysteine and the closing phenylalanine or tryptophan. Fields, in order: D gene, J gene, clone size, V gene, CDR3 protein, CDR3 DNA. A D gene is named only where the DNA matches it firmly. Some rows mark clone size as missing; the rest say once, few, many or name a class of expanded clone.

TRBD1	TRBJ2-3	few	TRBV7-2	CASSSSGQGVYTQYF	TGTGCCAGCAGCTCCTCGGGACAGGGGGTGTATACGCAGTATTTT
.	TRBJ2-5	few	TRBV28	CASSLVALGETQYF	TGTGCCAGCAGTTTAGTAGCTCTCGGGGAGACCCAGTACTTC
.	TRBJ2-1	once	TRBV5-1	CASSSQDPSLNEQFF	TGCGCCAGCAGCTCCCAGGACCCCAGCCTCAATGAGCAGTTCTTC
.	TRBJ1-1	.	TRBV7-3	CASSLGFAAEAFF	TGTGCCAGCAGCTTGGGGTTCGCAGCTGAAGCTTTCTTT
.	TRBJ1-1	.	TRBV5-1	CASSLGGRTHTEAFF	TGCGCCAGCAGCTTGGGAGGCAGGACACACACTGAAGCTTTCTTT
.	TRBJ2-4	.	TRBV20-1	CSARRTGRIEDIQYF	TGCAGTGCTAGAAGGACGGGGAGGATTGAAGACATTCAGTACTTC
.	TRBJ1-4	few	TRBV5-1	CASSWGLFNEKLFF	TGCGCCAGCAGCTGGGGCCTTTTTAATGAAAAACTGTTTTTT
.	TRBJ1-2	.	TRBV12-3/TRBV12-4	CASSPDLDGYTF	TGTGCCAGCAGTCCGGACCTTGATGGCTACACCTTC
TRBD1	TRBJ2-7	.	TRBV6-1	CASGRDRGSEQYF	TGTGCCAGCGGGCGGGACAGGGGGAGCGAGCAGTACTTC
.	TRBJ1-2	.	TRBV3-1	CASSQDLLGYGYTF	TGTGCCAGCAGCCAAGATCTTCTCGGCTATGGCTACACCTTC